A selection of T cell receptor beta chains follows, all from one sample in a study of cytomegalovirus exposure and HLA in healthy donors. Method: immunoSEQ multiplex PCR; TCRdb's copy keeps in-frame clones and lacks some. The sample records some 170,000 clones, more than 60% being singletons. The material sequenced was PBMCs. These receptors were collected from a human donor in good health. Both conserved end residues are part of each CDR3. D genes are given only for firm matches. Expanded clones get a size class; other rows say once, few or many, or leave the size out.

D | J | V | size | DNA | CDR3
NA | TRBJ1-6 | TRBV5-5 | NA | TGTGCCAGCAGCTTGGGGGCTAATAATTCACCCCTCCACTTT | CASSLGANNSPLHF
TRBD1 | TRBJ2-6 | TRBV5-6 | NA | TGTGCCAGCAGCTTGGTTGGGACAGGGGCGCCTGGGGCCAACGTCCTGACTTTC | CASSLVGTGAPGANVLTF
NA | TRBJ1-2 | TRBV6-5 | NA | TGTGCCAGCAGTGGGACTGACGGCTACACCTTC | CASSGTDGYTF
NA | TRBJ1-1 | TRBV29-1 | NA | TGCAGCGTTGGGCCTGGAAAGAGGTTGAACACTGAAGCTTTCTTT | CSVGPGKRLNTEAFF
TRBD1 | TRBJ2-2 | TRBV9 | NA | TGTGCCAGCAGCCTAACCGGGACAGGCAACACCGGGGAGCTGTTTTTT | CASSLTGTGNTGELFF
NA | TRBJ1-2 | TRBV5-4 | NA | TGTGCCAGCAGCTTGCCCGGACAGTCGAGCTATGGCTACACCTTC | CASSLPGQSSYGYTF
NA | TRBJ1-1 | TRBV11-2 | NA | TGTGCCAGCAGCTTTGGGGGCGAGGGCACTGAAGCTTTCTTT | CASSFGGEGTEAFF
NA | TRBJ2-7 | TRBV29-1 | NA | TGCAGCGTTGAAGATCGGACAGCTACCATGCCCTACGAGCAGTACTTC | CSVEDRTATMPYEQYF
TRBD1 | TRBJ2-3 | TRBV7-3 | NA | TGTGCCAGCAGCTCGGGACAGCCCACAGATACGCAGTATTTT | CASSSGQPTDTQYF
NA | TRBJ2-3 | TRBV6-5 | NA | TGTGCCAGCAGTTACTCGAGGGGGTTTACAGATACGCAGTATTTT | CASSYSRGFTDTQYF
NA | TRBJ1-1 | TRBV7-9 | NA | TGTGCCAGCAGCCCGGGGAGGAGTCTGCCTGAAGCTTTCTTT | CASSPGRSLPEAFF
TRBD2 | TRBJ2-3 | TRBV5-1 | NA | TGCGCCAGCAGCTCCACCCGTGCGGGGGGGCCTGGAGATACGCAGTATTTT | CASSSTRAGGPGDTQYF
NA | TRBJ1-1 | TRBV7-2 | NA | TGTGCCAGCAGCCCCCGATCTGACAAAAACACTGAAGCTTTCTTT | CASSPRSDKNTEAFF
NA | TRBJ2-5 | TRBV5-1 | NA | TGCGCCAGCACCACTCCGCGCGCGGGCTTTGGGCAAGAGACCCAGTACTTC | CASTTPRAGFGQETQYF
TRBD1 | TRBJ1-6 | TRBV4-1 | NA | TGCGCCAGCAGCCCAACCTGGGACAGGGGCAATTCACCCCTCCACTTT | CASSPTWDRGNSPLHF
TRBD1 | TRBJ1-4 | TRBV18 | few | TGTGCCAGCTCAACAATTGGGACAGGGAGGGCTAATGAAAAACTGTTTTTT | CASSTIGTGRANEKLFF
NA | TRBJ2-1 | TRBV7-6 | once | TGTGCCAGCAGCCAAACCAGATACAATGAGCAGTTCTTC | CASSQTRYNEQFF